This paragraph reports one T cell receptor (beta chain). The antigen is undetermined. The sample originates from a study of Ad26.COV2.S vaccination and SARS-CoV-2 variants. The wider study: Donor was assigned to the Ad26.COV2.S arm of trial COV1001. Administration of Ad26.COV2.S was intramuscular, either once or twice 56 days apart.

Some clones are missing from TCRdb's copy, which holds only in-frame ones; the method was immunoSEQ multiplex PCR. Of about 680,000 clones listed, 89% are singletons. The study's findings and limits: Breadth measured for non-spike TCRs was similar across vaccine and placebo recipients.

Indicated treatment: 15 to 20 received Ad26.COV2.S at low or high dose, single or two shots; a few received placebo; per-sample allocation not given. Collection of samples fell on day 63 after the first vaccine or placebo injection. Boston supplied an adult donor aged 18-55 years. Trimming left V 1 base short and J 0 bases short, with 15 bases between. CDR1 SEHNR and CDR2 FQNEAQ come from the germline V gene (reference sequence). The CDR3 loop spans 18 amino acids. The receptor was isolated from a person between 18 and 65 years old who received the Ad26.COV2.S COVID-19 vaccine or a placebo. The chain employs TRBV7-9 and TRBJ1-4; TRBD1 is a possible D gene (5 bases). This specimen was peripheral blood, taken in a trial of Ad26.COV2.S vaccine versus placebo. CDR3: CASSLGGMRGATNEKLFF. The DNA of the CDR3 is TGTGCCAGCAGCTTAGGGGGAATGAGGGGAGCAACTAATGAAAAACTGTTTTTT.